These 26 T cell receptor beta chains were all obtained from the same sample, sequenced in a study of PD-1 blockade in classical Hodgkin lymphoma. Each patient experienced a relapse that followed autologous stem cell transplantation, and brentuximab vedotin exposure varied. Repertoires were generated with immunoSEQ multiplex PCR, while TCRdb's copy carries only in-frame clones and drops some. The sample has 9,500 to 12,000 clones, approximately 82% seen once. The sample here was peripheral blood mononuclear cells (PBMCs), taken before the second cycle of nivolumab. The receptors stem from a human donor with classical Hodgkin lymphoma.

The chain recombines TRBV2 with TRBJ2-5; D is perhaps TRBD1 or TRBD2 (5 bases each). There are 14 residues in the CDR3. Trimming took 3 bases from V and 6 from J, leaving 14 bases between them. The germline CDR1 and CDR2 sequences are SNHLY and FYNNEI. The CDR3 nucleotides are TGTGCCAGCAGTGAGGGGCTAGCTGTGCAGACCCAGTACTTC. Translated: CASSEGLAVQTQYF.

This clone was picked up one time. The J gene is TRBJ2-5, the V gene TRBV5-5; 7 nucleotides line up with TRBD2. This CDR3 spans 14 amino acids. With V trimmed by 6 bases and J by 5 bases, 10 bases remained unmatched. Per the germline V gene, CDR1 is SGHKS and CDR2 is YYEKEE (reference sequence). The DNA of the CDR3 is TGTGCCAGCACTCGCTTAGGGAGGGCTGAGACCCAGTACTTC. Its translation: CASTRLGRAETQYF. The variable domain in full, with the rest retrieved from reference TRBV5-5 and TRBJ2-5, is DAGVTQSPTHLIKTRGQQVTLRCSPISGHKSVSWYQQVLGQGPQFIFQYYEKEERGRGNFPDRFSARQFPNYSSELNVNALLLGDSALYLCASTRLGRAETQYFGPGTRLLVL.

This clone was picked up a small number of times. Other DNA sequences within the sample encode an identical CDR3. The chain links TRBV5-1 to TRBJ1-1, with a tentative D call TRBD1 (5 bases). The CDR3 has 13 residues. V was trimmed by 3 bases and J by 1 base, leaving 7 bases between them. CDR1 and CDR2 from the germline V gene are SGHRS and YFSETQ. CDR3 region: CASSSQGNTEAFF. Written as DNA, the CDR3 is TGCGCCAGCAGCTCTCAGGGGAACACTGAAGCTTTCTTT.

CDR3 region: CASSLGQGSILGGYTF. The CDR3 DNA sequence: TGTGCCAGCTCACTGGGACAGGGCTCAATACTGGGTGGCTACACCTTC. The rearrangement joins TRBV18 to TRBJ1-2; 9 bases agree with TRBD1. The CDR3 runs to 16 residues. Trimming cost V 4 bases and J 7 bases; bases outside gene matches: 13. Germline V gives CDR1 KGHSH, CDR2 LQKENI.

The chain employs TRBV7-9 and TRBJ1-1; D is possibly TRBD1 (5 bases). Deletions cut 4 bases from V and 4 bases from J, with 16 bases between. CDR1 is SEHNR, CDR2 FQNEAQ, per germline (reference sequence). The CDR3 runs 15 residues. The DNA of the CDR3 is TGTGCCAGCAGCTCGCAGAGGCAGGGTGGCACTGAAGCTTTCTTT. Its protein product is CASSSQRQGGTEAFF. Full variable domain (outside the CDR3, taken from reference TRBV7-9 and TRBJ1-1): DTGVSQNPRHKITKRGQNVTFRCDPISEHNRLYWYRQTLGQGPEFLTYFQNEAQLEKSRLLSDRFSAERPKGSFSTLEIQRTEQGDSAMYLCASSSQRQGGTEAFFGQGTRLTVV.

The chain recombines TRBV6-4 with TRBJ2-3; 12 bases line up with TRBD2. The CDR3 is 15 amino acids. CDR1 and CDR2 from the germline V gene are MRHNA and SNTAGT. V lost 4 bases, J lost 1 base, and 0 bases stayed unmatched. The CDR3 loop is CASSGLAGGTDTQYF. The CDR3 DNA follows: TGTGCCAGCAGTGGACTAGCGGGAGGCACAGATACGCAGTATTTT.

The gene calls are TRBV27 and TRBJ2-7, with TRBD1 matching 9 bases. Germline V gene lookup returns CDR1 MNHEY and CDR2 SMNVEV (reference sequence). J gave up 5 bases and V 5 bases, and 13 bases lay outside the gene matches. The CDR3 is 16 residues long. The CDR3 here is CASSKGRGTGFHEQYF. As DNA, the CDR3 is TGTGCCAGCAGTAAAGGGAGAGGGACAGGGTTCCACGAGCAGTACTTC.

J is TRBJ1-5 and V is TRBV19; D gene uncertain. Germline CDR1 LNHDA, CDR2 SQIVND (reference sequence). The germline V and J ends were trimmed by 10 bases and 3 bases, with 25 bases remaining between them. The CDR3 runs to 17 residues. The CDR3 bases are TGTGCCACTATGGCACAAGGTGGTGTAGGGTACAATCAGCCCCAGCATTTT. This translates into CATMAQGGVGYNQPQHF.

The table lists this clone with a count of one. V and J are TRBV11-2 and TRBJ2-3; either TRBD1 or TRBD2 may supply D (5 bases each). The CDR3 spans 16 residues. Deletions cut 7 bases from V and 1 base from J, with 18 bases between. From germline, CDR1 is SGHAT and CDR2 FQNNGV. CDR3 in DNA: TGTGCCAGCACTAACCTGTGGGGGAATGGCACAGATACGCAGTATTTT. Its translation is CASTNLWGNGTDTQYF. Together with reference TRBV11-2 and TRBJ2-3, the CDR3 gives the full variable domain: EAGVAQSPRYKIIEKRQSVAFWCNPISGHATLYWYQQILGQGPKLLIQFQNNGVVDDSQLPKDRFSAERLKGVDSTLKIQPAKLEDSAVYLCASTNLWGNGTDTQYFGPGTRLTVL.

The chain couples TRBV29-1 to TRBJ2-7; 8 positions match TRBD2. The CDR3 has 15 residues. Germline V lookup: CDR1 SQVTM, CDR2 ANQGSEA. V lost 4 bases, J lost 6 bases, and 14 bases stayed unmatched. DNA for the CDR3: TGCAGCGTTGTATTACCGGGACTAGTCTTTCCCGAGCAGTACTTC. Its translation is CSVVLPGLVFPEQYF.

The chain combines TRBV2 with TRBJ2-2; tentative D call: TRBD1 (5 bases). The CDR3 spans 14 residues. V was shortened by 8 bases and J by 0 bases, with 10 bases between the two germline ends. The germline V gene encodes CDR1 SNHLY and CDR2 FYNNEI. The CDR3 is CASVRGSNTGELFF. Here the CDR3 DNA reads TGTGCCAGCGTAAGGGGATCGAACACCGGGGAGCTGTTTTTT.

The chain links TRBV5-1 to TRBJ2-5; D is unclear. CDR3 length: 14 amino acids. Germline CDR1 SGHRS, CDR2 YFSETQ. Deletions cut 0 bases from V and 5 bases from J, with 11 bases between. CDR3 sequence reads: CASSLGYSPETQYF. In nucleotides, the CDR3 is TGCGCCAGCAGCTTGGGCTACAGTCCCGAGACCCAGTACTTC. The full variable domain, completed using reference TRBV5-1 and TRBJ2-5, is KAGVTQTPRYLIKTRGQQVTLSCSPISGHRSVSWYQQTPGQGLQFLFEYFSETQRNKGNFPGRFSGRQFSNSRSEMNVSTLELGDSALYLCASSLGYSPETQYFGPGTRLLVL.

This rearrangement joins TRBV11-2 to TRBJ2-5; 7 bases are a match to TRBD1. The J segment lost 5 bases and the V segment lost 3 bases, leaving 3 bases of the junction unmatched. Germline assignment: CDR1 SGHAT and CDR2 FQNNGV. CDR3 size: 13 residues. The CDR3 is CASSFGTEETQYF. In DNA form, the CDR3 reads TGTGCCAGCAGCTTTGGGACAGAGGAGACCCAGTACTTC.

This chain connects TRBV7-2 to TRBJ1-2; D might be TRBD1 (5 bases). The CDR3 sequence is 14 residues long. V was clipped by 3 bases and J by 12 bases, with 20 bases between them. The germline CDR1 and CDR2 sequences are SGHTA and FQGNSA. The CDR3 region is CASSFRAGLNGNTF. The CDR3 DNA follows: TGTGCCAGCAGCTTCCGTGCAGGGCTGAATGGGAACACCTTC.

The genes are TRBV19 and TRBJ2-1; D might be TRBD2 (6 bases). Germline V gives CDR1 LNHDA, CDR2 SQIVND (reference sequence). V shed 4 bases and J shed 4 bases, with 20 bases lying between them. CDR3 length: 17 amino acids. The CDR3 DNA sequence: TGTGCCAGTAGTAAGGAAGGCGGGATACAACCTTACAATGAGCAGTTCTTC. It specifies CASSKEGGIQPYNEQFF.

The chain couples TRBV29-1 to TRBJ1-6, with D possibly being TRBD1 (5 bases). CDR1 is SQVTM, CDR2 ANQGSEA, per germline. This CDR3 contains 13 residues. The V end was cut by 4 bases, the J end by 9 bases, with 13 bases between. The CDR3 DNA reads as TGCAGCGTTGCTCAAGGGAGGGGTTCACCCCTCCACTTT. Protein product: CSVAQGRGSPLHF.

This chain joins TRBV7-9 and TRBJ2-7; 7 bases line up with TRBD1. The V and J ends lost 4 bases and 2 bases, in that order; junction bases with no gene match: 11. The CDR3 totals 16 residues. Per the germline V gene, CDR1 is SEHNR and CDR2 is FQNEAQ (reference sequence). CDR3 residues: CASSSNIRQGAYEQYF. CDR3 nucleotides: TGTGCCAGCAGCTCTAACATACGGCAGGGGGCCTACGAGCAGTACTTC.

Remarks on this clone: Other DNA sequences from this sample encode an identical CDR3 as well. The chain joins TRBV27 to TRBJ2-6; D gene unclear. The CDR3 contains 12 residues. Trimming pared 4 bases from V and 2 bases from J, leaving 0 bases between. Germline V lookup: CDR1 MNHEY, CDR2 SMNVEV (reference sequence). The CDR3 is CASSSGANVLTF. The CDR3 region has the DNA TGTGCCAGCAGTTCTGGGGCCAACGTCCTGACTTTC.

This chain joins TRBV25-1 and TRBJ2-4, with unresolved D. Trimming shortened V by 1 base and J by 4 bases, and 11 bases separated the two germline ends. The CDR3 is 15 amino acids. The germline V gene encodes CDR1 MGHDK and CDR2 SYGVNS. CDR3 in amino acids: CASSELGTAKNIQYF. The CDR3 DNA reads as TGTGCCAGCAGTGAATTAGGAACTGCAAAAAACATTCAGTACTTC.

The CDR3 nucleotides read TGTGCCAGCAGCCTCAACCCCAGGGGCACTGAAGCTTTCTTT. Its translation: CASSLNPRGTEAFF. This chain joins TRBV5-4 and TRBJ1-1; D is perhaps TRBD1 (6 bases). Germline V gene data show CDR1 as SGHNT and CDR2 as YYREEE (reference sequence). The CDR3 is 14 amino acids. V lost 4 bases and J 4 bases, leaving 14 bases between the germline ends.

This chain joins TRBV7-8 and TRBJ2-3; TRBD1 is a possible D gene (5 bases). Germline lookup yields CDR1 SGHVS and CDR2 FQNEAQ. The CDR3 runs to 17 residues. V lost 4 bases and J 2 bases, leaving 19 bases between the germline ends. The DNA of the CDR3 is TGTGCCAGCAGCTCGCCTTTAAGACAGTTCTACACAGATACGCAGTATTTT. It yields the protein CASSSPLRQFYTDTQYF. The full variable domain, completed using reference TRBV7-8 and TRBJ2-3, is GAGVSQSPRYKVAKRGQDVALRCDPISGHVSLFWYQQALGQGPEFLTYFQNEAQLDKSGLPSDRFFAERPEGSVSTLKIQRTQQEDSAVYLCASSSPLRQFYTDTQYFGPGTRLTVL.

The chain has TRBV5-1 and TRBJ1-4; 7 positions match TRBD1. J gave up 7 bases and V 0 bases, and 6 bases lay outside the gene matches. The germline CDR1 and CDR2 sequences are SGHRS and YFSETQ. CDR3 length: 15 amino acids. The chain's CDR3 is CASSLAGDRAEKLFF. CDR3 DNA: TGCGCCAGCAGCTTGGCCGGAGACAGGGCTGAAAAACTGTTTTTT.

The CDR3 DNA reads TGTGCCAGCAGTGCAGGGGGAGGGGCGACCCAGTACTTC. Its translation: CASSAGGGATQYF. The chain joins TRBV2 to TRBJ2-5, with D perhaps matching TRBD1 or TRBD2 (7 bases each). Trimming stripped 4 bases from V and 7 bases from J, with 13 bases between. The CDR3 sequence is 13 residues long. Germline V lookup: CDR1 SNHLY, CDR2 FYNNEI.

This chain uses TRBV5-1 with TRBJ2-5; no reliable D call. With the DNA end fitting TRBJ2-7 better, the J assignment may be wrong. The CDR3 extends over 12 amino acids. Germline V lookup: CDR1 SGHRS, CDR2 YFSETQ. The CDR3 coding sequence is TGCGCCAGCAGCTTGGGTGCCTACGAGCAGTACTTC. This codes for CASSLGAYEQYF.

The chain employs TRBV4-1 and TRBJ2-5; TRBD1 matches at 8 bases. J lost 7 bases, V lost 2 bases, and 15 bases had no gene match. Per the germline V gene, CDR1 is MGHRA and CDR2 is YSYEKL. The CDR3 is 17 amino acids. CDR3 region: CASSQTPGGSNSVTQYF. The CDR3 coding sequence is TGCGCCAGCAGCCAAACCCCAGGGGGCTCAAACTCGGTGACCCAGTACTTC.

The gene calls are TRBV18 and TRBJ1-3; D perhaps matches TRBD1 (6 bases). Germline-derived CDR1 and CDR2 are KGHSH and LQKENI. The CDR3 is 13 residues long. Trimming stripped 7 bases from V and 16 bases from J, with 23 bases between. The CDR3 DNA reads TGTGCCAGCTACCGGACAGCAGCAAACTCTGTGTATTTT. Protein product: CASYRTAANSVYF.